These T cell receptor beta chains were read from a single sample in a study of post-analysis software for immune sequencing data. TCRdb fed the PCR reads into MiXCR, producing one record per CDR3 protein. The table records roughly 800,000 distinct CDR3 sequences, 40% to 55% of them present only once. Sequenced material: blood. Receptor source: a girl under 18 with multiple sclerosis. Both conserved end residues are part of each CDR3. The D gene is left open where the match is weak. Clone size is given for some rows only: seen once, a few or many times, or a class if the clone is expanded.

d_gene: NA; abundance: NA; v_gene: TRBV19; j_gene: TRBJ2-1; CDR3nt: TGTGCCAGTAGTATTGGCAGGCCTTACAATGAGCAGTTCTTC; CDR3aa: CASSIGRPYNEQFF
d_gene: NA; abundance: NA; v_gene: TRBV2; j_gene: TRBJ1-2; CDR3nt: TGTGCCAGCAGTGCCTCCCAAGGCTATGGCTACACCTTC; CDR3aa: CASSASQGYGYTF
d_gene: NA; abundance: NA; v_gene: TRBV7-9; j_gene: TRBJ2-1; CDR3nt: TGTGCCAGCAGCTTAGTCTCCGGAGAGCAGTTCTTC; CDR3aa: CASSLVSGEQFF
d_gene: NA; abundance: NA; v_gene: TRBV18; j_gene: TRBJ2-4; CDR3nt: TGTGCCAGCTCGGCAGGCAGAGATGCCAAAAACATTCAGTACTTC; CDR3aa: CASSAGRDAKNIQYF
d_gene: NA; abundance: NA; v_gene: TRBV7-2; j_gene: TRBJ1-1; CDR3nt: TGTGCCAGCAGCTTAGCGCTTATTAACACTGAAGCTTTCTTT; CDR3aa: CASSLALINTEAFF
d_gene: NA; abundance: NA; v_gene: TRBV29-1; j_gene: TRBJ1-4; CDR3nt: TGCAGCGGTCACAGTGGTGAAAAACTGTTTTTT; CDR3aa: CSGHSGEKLFF
d_gene: NA; abundance: few; v_gene: TRBV20-1; j_gene: TRBJ1-1; CDR3nt: TGCAGTGCTGGACGACCAGGGGACACTGAAGCTTTCTTT; CDR3aa: CSAGRPGDTEAFF
d_gene: TRBD2; abundance: NA; v_gene: TRBV4-3; j_gene: TRBJ2-7; CDR3nt: TGCGCCAGCAGCCGACTAGCGGAGGAGGGATACGAGCAGTACTTC; CDR3aa: CASSRLAEEGYEQYF
d_gene: NA; abundance: NA; v_gene: TRBV10-3; j_gene: TRBJ2-7; CDR3nt: TGTGCCATCAGTGAAGACAAGGGTGCCGGAGGCGAGCAGTACTTC; CDR3aa: CAISEDKGAGGEQYF
d_gene: NA; abundance: few; v_gene: TRBV7-9; j_gene: TRBJ2-1; CDR3nt: TGTGCCAGCAGCCCTACAGGTTCTGAGCAGTTCTTC; CDR3aa: CASSPTGSEQFF
d_gene: NA; abundance: NA; v_gene: TRBV4-1; j_gene: TRBJ2-1; CDR3nt: TGCGCCAGCAGCCACCCCGGAAACCCACCCGGGTACAATGAGCAGTTCTTC; CDR3aa: CASSHPGNPPGYNEQFF
d_gene: NA; abundance: NA; v_gene: TRBV10-3; j_gene: TRBJ1-2; CDR3nt: TGTGCCATCAGTGAGTCGCGGGGGGAGTATGGCTACACCTTC; CDR3aa: CAISESRGEYGYTF
d_gene: NA; abundance: NA; v_gene: TRBV28; j_gene: TRBJ2-7; CDR3nt: TGTGCCAGCAGTTTATATAAGTCCTACGAGCAGTACTTC; CDR3aa: CASSLYKSYEQYF
d_gene: NA; abundance: NA; v_gene: TRBV12-3/TRBV12-4; j_gene: TRBJ2-7; CDR3nt: TGTGCCAGCAGCCGAGGACTCAATTCGGAACAGTACTTC; CDR3aa: CASSRGLNSEQYF
d_gene: NA; abundance: NA; v_gene: TRBV29-1; j_gene: TRBJ2-3; CDR3nt: TGCAGCGTTAATAAGGGTAACAGGGAGCCGGATACGCAGTATTTT; CDR3aa: CSVNKGNREPDTQYF
d_gene: TRBD1; abundance: NA; v_gene: TRBV27; j_gene: TRBJ2-5; CDR3nt: TGTGCCAGCAGCCGCCTATTCCGGGACAGGGGGTACCAAGAGACCCAGTACTTC; CDR3aa: CASSRLFRDRGYQETQYF
d_gene: NA; abundance: few; v_gene: TRBV6-6; j_gene: TRBJ2-3; CDR3nt: TGTGCCAGCAGTTACCACTTCTCTAGCACAGATACGCAGTATTTT; CDR3aa: CASSYHFSSTDTQYF
d_gene: NA; abundance: NA; v_gene: TRBV20-1; j_gene: TRBJ2-5; CDR3nt: TGCAGCGTCGGGAGTTCAGGAGAGACCCAGTACTTC; CDR3aa: CSVGSSGETQYF
d_gene: TRBD2; abundance: NA; v_gene: TRBV12-3/TRBV12-4; j_gene: TRBJ2-1; CDR3nt: TGTGCCAGCAGTTTATCTGGGGGACTAGCGGACAATGAGCAGTTCTTC; CDR3aa: CASSLSGGLADNEQFF
d_gene: NA; abundance: few; v_gene: TRBV6-1; j_gene: TRBJ2-5; CDR3nt: TGTGCCAGCAGTCAGGGGAGAGGTCAAGAGACCCAGTACTTC; CDR3aa: CASSQGRGQETQYF
d_gene: TRBD2; abundance: NA; v_gene: TRBV20-1; j_gene: TRBJ2-7; CDR3nt: TGCAGTGCTAGTGAGGCTAGCGGGACTTTTGTACACGAGCAGTACTTC; CDR3aa: CSASEASGTFVHEQYF
d_gene: NA; abundance: NA; v_gene: TRBV20-1; j_gene: TRBJ2-3; CDR3nt: TGCAGTGCTAAAAGGGCCGGTGGTGATACGCAGTATTTT; CDR3aa: CSAKRAGGDTQYF
d_gene: TRBD2; abundance: once; v_gene: TRBV12-3/TRBV12-4; j_gene: TRBJ2-4; CDR3nt: TGTGCCAGCAGTCTACCGTCAGTCCTAAGCGGGAGGGCCGGCAAAAACATTCAGTACTTC; CDR3aa: CASSLPSVLSGRAGKNIQYF
d_gene: TRBD1; abundance: few; v_gene: TRBV6-6; j_gene: TRBJ2-5; CDR3nt: TGTGCCAGCAGTACCGACAGGGCCCAGCAGTACTTC; CDR3aa: CASSTDRAQQYF
d_gene: TRBD1; abundance: NA; v_gene: TRBV7-2; j_gene: TRBJ1-1; CDR3nt: TGTGCCAGCAGCTTTAAGACAGGGGGCCCTGAAACTTTCTTT; CDR3aa: CASSFKTGGPETFF
d_gene: NA; abundance: NA; v_gene: TRBV24-1; j_gene: TRBJ2-3; CDR3nt: TGTGCCACCAGTGATATAGGGTCTAGCACAGATACGCAGTATTTT; CDR3aa: CATSDIGSSTDTQYF
d_gene: NA; abundance: NA; v_gene: TRBV30; j_gene: TRBJ2-6; CDR3nt: TGTGCCTGGAGCGCGAAACACGGGGGCTGGTCTGGGGCCAACGTCCTGACTTTC; CDR3aa: CAWSAKHGGWSGANVLTF
d_gene: TRBD2; abundance: few; v_gene: TRBV20-1; j_gene: TRBJ2-1; CDR3nt: TGCAGTGCTAGAGATCGACTAGCGGTATTCTACAATGTGCAGTTCTTC; CDR3aa: CSARDRLAVFYNVQFF
d_gene: TRBD1; abundance: NA; v_gene: TRBV27; j_gene: TRBJ2-1; CDR3nt: TGTGCCAGCAGTTTATCGGGGACAGGGTCCTACAATGAGCAGTTCTTC; CDR3aa: CASSLSGTGSYNEQFF
d_gene: NA; abundance: few; v_gene: TRBV20-1; j_gene: TRBJ1-1; CDR3nt: TGCAGTGCGCGGAAAAACATGAACACTGAAGCTTTCTTT; CDR3aa: CSARKNMNTEAFF